This T cell receptor beta chain derives from a study of blood T cell repertoires in COVID-19. Looking at the study overall: The United States, Italy and Spain supplied acute and convalescent COVID-19 samples.

The data were produced by immunoSEQ multiplex PCR, yet TCRdb's version contains in-frame clones alone and is incomplete. The data contain about 80,000 clones, roughly 87% of them singletons. Germline values: CDR1 SNHLY, CDR2 FYNNEI. Trimming took off 4 bases at V and 2 bases at J, with 12 bases between the two ends. CDR3 length: 14 amino acids. The specimen was peripheral blood. The V and J genes are TRBV2 and TRBJ2-7; D might be TRBD1 (5 bases). This receptor was obtained from a young man with acute or convalescent COVID-19. This CDR3 reads CASSGQGGTYEQYF. The CDR3 nucleotides are TGTGCCAGCAGTGGCCAGGGCGGAACCTACGAGCAGTACTTC.